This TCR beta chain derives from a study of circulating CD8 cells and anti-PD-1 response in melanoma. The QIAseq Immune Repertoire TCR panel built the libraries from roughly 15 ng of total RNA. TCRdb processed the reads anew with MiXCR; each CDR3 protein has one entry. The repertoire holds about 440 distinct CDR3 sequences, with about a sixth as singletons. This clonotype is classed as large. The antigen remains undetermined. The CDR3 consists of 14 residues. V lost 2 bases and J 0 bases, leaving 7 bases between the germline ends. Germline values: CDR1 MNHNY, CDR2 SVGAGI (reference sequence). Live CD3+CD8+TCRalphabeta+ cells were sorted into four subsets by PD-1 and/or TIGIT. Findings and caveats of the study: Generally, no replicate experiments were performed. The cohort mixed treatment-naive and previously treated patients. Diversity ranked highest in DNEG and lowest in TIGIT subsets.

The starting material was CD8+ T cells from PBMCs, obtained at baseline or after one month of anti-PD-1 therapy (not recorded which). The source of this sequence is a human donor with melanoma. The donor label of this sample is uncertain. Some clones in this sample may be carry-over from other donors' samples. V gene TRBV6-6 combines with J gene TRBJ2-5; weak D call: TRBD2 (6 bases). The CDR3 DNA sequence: TGTGCCAGCAGTTACGCGGGAAACCAAGAGACCCAGTACTTC. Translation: CASSYAGNQETQYF.